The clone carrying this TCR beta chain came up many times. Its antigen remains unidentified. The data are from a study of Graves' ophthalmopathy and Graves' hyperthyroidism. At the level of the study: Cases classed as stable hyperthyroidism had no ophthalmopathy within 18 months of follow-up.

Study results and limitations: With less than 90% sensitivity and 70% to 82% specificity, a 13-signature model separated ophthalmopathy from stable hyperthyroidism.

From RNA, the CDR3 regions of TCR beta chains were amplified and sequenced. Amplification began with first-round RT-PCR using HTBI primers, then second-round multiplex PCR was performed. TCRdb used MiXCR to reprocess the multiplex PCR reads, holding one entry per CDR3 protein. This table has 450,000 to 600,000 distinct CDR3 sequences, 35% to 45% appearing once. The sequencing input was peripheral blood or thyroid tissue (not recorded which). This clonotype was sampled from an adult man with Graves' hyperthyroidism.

CDR3 nucleotide sequence: TGTGCCAGCAGGGACAGGGGGCCGGACACCGGGGAGCTGTTTTTT. This sequence encodes CASRDRGPDTGELFF. The chain couples TRBV25-1 to TRBJ2-2, with TRBD1 matching 11 bases. The junction had 3 bases not matched to a gene; V was cut back by 6 bases and J by 3 bases. Germline V gives CDR1 MGHDK, CDR2 SYGVNS. The CDR3 extends over 15 amino acids.